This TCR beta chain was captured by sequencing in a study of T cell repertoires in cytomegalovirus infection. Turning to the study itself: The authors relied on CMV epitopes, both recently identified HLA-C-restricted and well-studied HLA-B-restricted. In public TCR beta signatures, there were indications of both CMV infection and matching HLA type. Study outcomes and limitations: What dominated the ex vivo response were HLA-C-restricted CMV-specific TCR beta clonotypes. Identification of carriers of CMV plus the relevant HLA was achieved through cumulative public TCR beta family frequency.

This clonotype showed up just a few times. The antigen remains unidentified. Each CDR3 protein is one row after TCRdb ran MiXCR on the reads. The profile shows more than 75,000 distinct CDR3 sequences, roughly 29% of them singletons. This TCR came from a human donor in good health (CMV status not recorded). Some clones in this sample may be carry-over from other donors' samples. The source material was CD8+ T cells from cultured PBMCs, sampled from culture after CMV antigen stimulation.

The CDR3 coding sequence is TGTGCCAGCAGCACCGGGACAGGGGCCACCGGGGAGCTGTTTTTT. It codes for CASSTGTGATGELFF. The gene calls are TRBV7-6 and TRBJ2-2, with TRBD1 identical over 10 bases. Germline V gene sequence: CDR1 SGHVS, CDR2 FNYEAQ. V trimming: 5 bases; J trimming: 4 bases; junction bases outside the gene matches: 4. This CDR3 is built from 15 residues.